The 8 T cell receptor beta chains presented below share a single source sample, sequenced in a study of T-cell memory formation after mild COVID-19. From the 5' RACE reads, TCRdb called clonotypes with MiXCR, one entry per CDR3 protein. The table has about 450,000 distinct CDR3 sequences, less than 25% seen once. The sequencing input was PBMCs or a T cell subset sorted from them (not recorded which). The receptor set was obtained from an adult woman who had mild COVID-19 (a few samples of this study predate the infection). Cell type and time point are not known.

This rearrangement joins TRBV6-5 to TRBJ1-1; no clear D. V lost 2 bases and J lost 6, with 7 bases in between. This CDR3 is built from 12 residues. Germline assignment: CDR1 MNHEY and CDR2 SVGAGI. CDR3 in amino acids: CASSYRGSEAFF. DNA of the CDR3: TGTGCCAGCAGTTACAGAGGTTCTGAAGCTTTCTTT.

The V call is TRBV6-6, the J call TRBJ2-5; no firm D call. CDR1 is MNHNY and CDR2 is SVGAGI in the germline V gene (reference sequence). The CDR3 is 13 amino acids. Trimming removed 7 bases at V and 4 bases at J, with 13 bases between. For the CDR3, the DNA is TGTGCCAGCATTCTCGATTTCCCAGAGACCCAGTACTTC. Translated, it gives CASILDFPETQYF.

A few counts support this clonotype. This chain links TRBV12-3 or TRBV12-4 with TRBJ2-1; TRBD2 aligns across 7 bases. This CDR3 spans 15 amino acids. V lost 8 bases to trimming and J lost 1 base; unmatched junction nucleotides: 8. The CDR3 loop is CASGRGEGSYNEQFF. The CDR3 DNA reads TGTGCCAGCGGCCGGGGGGAGGGATCCTACAATGAGCAGTTCTTC.

The CDR3 nucleotides are TGCGCCAGCAGCACCCCGGAACGCTACGAGCAGTACTTC. Translated: CASSTPERYEQYF. This rearrangement joins TRBV5-1 to TRBJ2-7; D is ambiguous. The CDR3 has 13 residues. Germline CDR1 and CDR2: SGHRS and YFSETQ. V dropped 4 bases and J dropped 3 bases, with 11 bases sitting between them.

V and J are TRBV29-1 and TRBJ2-7, with 11 bases fitting TRBD1. CDR1 is SQVTM, CDR2 ANQGSEA, per germline. This CDR3 has 11 residues. V lost 8 bases to trimming and J lost 9 bases; unmatched junction nucleotides: 6. CDR3 region: CSTGTGGRQYF. For the CDR3, the DNA is TGCAGCACCGGGACAGGGGGTCGGCAGTACTTC.

This clonotype was seen only a few times. The rearrangement links TRBV12-3 or TRBV12-4 to TRBJ2-1, with 7 nucleotides matching TRBD2. V shed 4 bases and J 1 base; nucleotides not matched to a gene: 7. The CDR3 covers 16 residues. For the CDR3, the DNA is TGTGCCAGCAGTTCCCTGAGCGGGGAGTCCTACAATGAGCAGTTCTTC. Amino acids: CASSSLSGESYNEQFF.

This clonotype has only a few counts. This chain links TRBV6-2 or TRBV6-3 with TRBJ2-1, with D perhaps TRBD2 (6 bases). With 9 bases removed from V and 4 bases from J, the gap between germline ends came to 10 bases. This CDR3 has 12 residues. The germline gives CDR1 MNHEY, CDR2 SVGEGT. CDR3 loop: CASLARYNEQFF. In nucleotides, the CDR3 is TGTGCCAGTCTAGCGAGATACAATGAGCAGTTCTTC.

The V and J genes are TRBV5-5 and TRBJ2-7; TRBD1 aligns across 7 bases. CDR3 size: 13 residues. The germline CDR1 and CDR2 sequences are SGHKS and YYEKEE (reference sequence). The ends lost 5 bases at V and 2 bases at J; junction bases unmatched: 4. DNA of the CDR3: TGTGCCAGCAGTGCAGGGGGTACCTACGAGCAGTACTTC. Amino acids: CASSAGGTYEQYF.